This T cell receptor (beta chain) was identified in a study of blood T cell repertoires in COVID-19. At the level of the study: The analysed material was cDNA or gDNA that came from T cells, B-cell-depleted T cells, or PBMCs.

Authors' data handling: How many nucleated cells were present was estimated from reference gene primer amplification. Repertoires were generated with immunoSEQ multiplex PCR, while TCRdb's copy carries only in-frame clones and drops some. The V and J calls and the clone size are those of that table, but D and trimming were determined from the DNA. The data contain approximately 210,000 clones, roughly 85% of them singletons. V dropped 0 bases and J dropped 5; count of bases not matched to a gene: 18. The germline CDR1 and CDR2 sequences are SGHRS and YFSETQ. The CDR3 runs 19 residues. This chain joins TRBV5-1 and TRBJ1-2; 8 bases match TRBD1. Sequenced: peripheral blood. This TCR was sampled from a young man who had recovered from COVID-19. The CDR3 loop reads CASSLAGTGKVTLLYGYTF. As DNA, the CDR3 is TGCGCCAGCAGCTTGGCCGGGACAGGCAAAGTAACCCTTTTGTATGGCTACACCTTC.